This is a list of T cell receptor beta chains from one sample in a study of T cells expressing NK-cell markers. TCRdb re-called the 5' RACE reads; every CDR3 protein appears as one record, without DNA. The table counts some 390,000 distinct CDR3 sequences; around 10% lies in the top ten. Sequenced input: blood T cells: a sorted CD56 or NKG2C T cell subset, CD4+ or CD8+ T cells, or bulk PBMC T cells (not recorded which). These receptors came from a woman between 50 and 59 years old in good health. The CDR3 runs from the conserved cysteine through the conserved F or W.

v_gene	j_gene	CDR3aa
TRBV30	TRBJ2-3	CAWSVFGGSADTQYF
TRBV18	TRBJ2-2	CASSPRQGTNTGELFF
TRBV12-3/TRBV12-4	TRBJ2-4	CASTRDSTKNIQYF
TRBV11-3	TRBJ2-1	CASTKSYGRGDNEQFF
TRBV29-1	TRBJ2-3	CSVVGLGDTQYF
TRBV11-2	TRBJ2-1	CASSLVPPSVINEQFF
TRBV24-1	TRBJ2-3	CATSEGGSSTDTQYF
TRBV7-9	TRBJ1-2	CATTRRGALGGYTF
TRBV6-1	TRBJ2-7	CASSEWDRVNYEQYF
TRBV28	TRBJ2-2	CASSLRAHGTGELFF
TRBV11-3	TRBJ1-1	CASSLVGLMGTANTEAFF
TRBV5-1	TRBJ1-1	CASGPGSEGLNTEAFF
TRBV25-1	TRBJ1-1	CASSPHRGAPSVTEAFF
TRBV20-1	TRBJ2-3	CSARAGVGSTDTQYF
TRBV11-2	TRBJ1-6	CASSTGSPLHF
TRBV3-1	TRBJ2-5	CASSLHSTQRETQYF
TRBV27	TRBJ2-5	CASRPQGTTNQETQYF
TRBV18	TRBJ1-1	CASSSLPGQSGTEAFF
TRBV28	TRBJ1-1	CASTTIEVEAFF
TRBV24-1	TRBJ1-5	CATSDPTGAQPQHF
TRBV2	TRBJ2-7	CASLAGGSSEQYF
TRBV12-3/TRBV12-4	TRBJ1-1	CASSSRAGGDTEAFF
TRBV5-1	TRBJ2-3	CASSLSGLAGEGTQYF
TRBV6-2/TRBV6-3	TRBJ2-1	CASSRTSNEQFF
TRBV6-5	TRBJ2-1	CASSYSTGGLANEQFF
TRBV29-1	TRBJ2-7	CSVETRSSYEQYF
TRBV20-1	TRBJ2-3	CSARERPPRSPEDTQYF
TRBV14	TRBJ2-5	CASSHGHLAGVRETQYF
TRBV12-3/TRBV12-4	TRBJ2-1	CASSQETGRNEQFF
TRBV7-9	TRBJ2-3	CASSAGPTAAQYF
TRBV7-8	TRBJ2-1	CASSLVSGANEQFF
TRBV7-8	TRBJ2-1	CASEGGDEQFF
TRBV6-5	TRBJ1-1	CASRPGQGLLAFF
TRBV5-6	TRBJ2-1	CASSLVGPSSYNEQFF
TRBV3-1	TRBJ2-5	CASSQDGLAGTPGTQYF
TRBV18	TRBJ2-3	CASSPSTDTQYF
TRBV2	TRBJ2-1	CASQRDGGYNEQFF
TRBV18	TRBJ2-4	CASSPPELAKNIQYF
TRBV6-6	TRBJ2-1	CASGAGLYNEQFF
TRBV5-1	TRBJ2-3	CASSSIRDGDTDTQYF
TRBV12-3/TRBV12-4	TRBJ2-3	CASSFGAGSTDTQYF
TRBV12-3/TRBV12-4	TRBJ2-1	CASRPPGLHQNEQFF
TRBV20-1	TRBJ2-1	CSVTYESGVRFF
TRBV12-3/TRBV12-4	TRBJ2-5	CASSWDRVGETQYF
TRBV7-8	TRBJ1-2	CASSSRGQGQRGYTF
TRBV24-1	TRBJ2-1	CATSGSGGAYNEQFF
TRBV5-1	TRBJ2-5	CASSFDPGQGRQETQYF
TRBV30	TRBJ1-3	CAWSRVEGSGNTIYF
TRBV21-1	TRBJ2-1	CASSKGRIYNEQFF
TRBV7-2	TRBJ2-1	CASILVGTGPLYNEQFF
TRBV7-2	TRBJ2-2	CASSRDLGAGELFF
TRBV10-3	TRBJ2-7	CAISPASGAPYEQYF
TRBV20-1	TRBJ2-3	CSARDESGELTDTQYF
TRBV6-5	TRBJ1-4	CASSVTGGGEKLFF
TRBV4-1	TRBJ1-1	CASSQDLRTTTEAFF